The clone carrying this T cell receptor (beta chain) was counted between two and nine times. Its specificity is unknown. This entry comes from a study of blood T cells in healthy people across ages. Study outcomes and limitations: From one million sequenced T cells, diversity estimates were lower bounds.

A second roughly 7 to 12 cycle PCR used barcoded and J-beta primers. TCRdb passed the 5' RACE reads through MiXCR, listing each CDR3 protein once. The sample lists about 1,400,000 distinct CDR3 sequences, approximately 40% occurring once. Germline V gene data show CDR1 as DFQATT and CDR2 as SNEGSKA (reference sequence). The CDR3 contains 15 residues. The V gene lost 0 bases and the J gene lost 4 bases, with 15 bases spanning the gap. J is TRBJ1-1 and V is TRBV20-1; D is possibly TRBD1 (5 bases). The origin of this receptor is a woman in her late teens or twenties in good health. The specimen was blood. The CDR3 DNA reads TGCAGTGCTAGAGATGGCGGGGCGCTGAGCACTGAAGCTTTCTTT. Translated, it gives CSARDGGALSTEAFF.